Here is one T cell receptor (beta chain) with its context. CDR3 size: 15 residues. V lost 0 bases, J lost 3 bases, and 12 bases lay in between. From germline, CDR1 is LGHDT and CDR2 YNNKEL (reference sequence). Per the study methods: Cell counts per sample came from amplifying reference gene primers. Clones were read by immunoSEQ multiplex PCR, and TCRdb kept only the in-frame ones, dropping some. V and J calls and clone size are as listed in that table; D and trimming were resolved from the DNA. Of fewer than 200,000 clones in the sample, approximately 84% were seen once. These data originate in a study of blood T cell repertoires in COVID-19. The age range of participants was about 18 to 95 years, with residence in about two dozen US areas. Cohort assignment relied on participant-reported clinical history.

The chain links TRBV3-1 (or the pseudogene TRBV3-2) to TRBJ2-7, with D possibly matching TRBD1 (7 bases). This TCR came from a man between 45 and 60 years old who had recovered from COVID-19. Sequencing input: PBMCs or T cells enriched from blood (not recorded which). For the CDR3, the DNA is TGTGCCAGCAGCCAAGAACGGCAGGGGGGCTACGAGCAGTACTTC. Translating it yields CASSQERQGGYEQYF.